This paragraph covers one T cell receptor (beta chain) sequence. What it binds is unknown. Trimming took 3 bases from V and 5 from J, leaving 11 bases between them. CDR3 length: 13 amino acids. Looked up from germline, CDR1 is SGHDN and CDR2 is FVKESK. These data originate in a study of T cell responses to AZD1222 COVID-19 vaccine. Whole-study results and caveats: Most donors were white British, females outnumbered males, and clonal diversity was possibly underestimated.

Clones were sequenced by immunoSEQ multiplex PCR, and TCRdb holds only the in-frame ones, with some missing. In the table there are about 120,000 clones, roughly 93% of which are singletons. The V and J genes are TRBV14 and TRBJ2-7; no clear D gene. The TCR comes from an adult who received the AZD1222 COVID-19 vaccine. The source material was peripheral blood, sampled 28 days after the second AZD1222 dose. The CDR3 spells CASSQGDLHEQYF. CDR3 sequence (DNA): TGTGCCAGCAGCCAGGGTGACCTCCACGAGCAGTACTTC.